The clone carrying this TCR beta chain was observed many times. Its specificity is unknown. These data originate in a study of read filtering for tumor transcriptome and immune sequencing. Whole-study context: Transcriptome libraries were built from DNase-treated RNA.

From 400 to 450 ng of RNA, a library with molecular barcoded alpha/delta and beta/gamma adaptors was made. TCRdb passed the reads through MiXCR, listing each CDR3 protein once. The sample lists about 48,000 distinct CDR3 sequences; approximately 18% were seen once. Every patient had bone marrow sampled while the disease was active. The CDR3 covers 14 residues. Trimming left V 1 base short and J 8 bases short, with 12 bases between. Germline V gives CDR1 SGHTA, CDR2 FQGNSA. Study outcomes and limitations: The CD138-negative fraction was mixed bone marrow immune cells, not pure T cells. Approximately 80% of IR-seq clonotypes had one read, totaling 3% to 4.5% of reads; RNA-seq: around 70% and 40%.

The rearrangement uses TRBV7-2 and TRBJ2-1; a weak D match, TRBD2 (5 bases). Sequencing input: a population of CD138-negative cells sorted from bone marrow. The TCR sequence derives from a donor at least 40 years old with multiple myeloma. CDR3 sequence (DNA): TGTGCCAGCAGCTTAGGGACTCACAGCGATGAGCAGTTCTTC. It translates to CASSLGTHSDEQFF.